The 26 T cell receptor beta chains below all came from one sample that was sequenced in a study of monozygotic twins with inflammatory bowel disease (dated by TCRdb to between 2018 and 2021). The method behind the library was 5' RACE. This sample was sequenced with an Illumina HiSeq 2500. Reads reprocessed by TCRdb are summarized as one entry per CDR3 protein sequence, and DNA is absent. For this sample, the table gives around 380,000 distinct CDR3 sequences. The top ten clones comprise 2% to 3% of the sample. The sequenced sample consisted of blood. Receptors originate from a human donor with ulcerative colitis or Crohn's disease, or a healthy co-twin of an affected twin (not recorded which).

The chain uses TRBV20-1 and TRBJ2-7; TCRdb proposes TRBD2, but this gene call is untestable without DNA. Looked up from germline, CDR1 is DFQATT and CDR2 is SNEGSKA (reference sequence). This CDR3 is 13 amino acids long. CDR3 sequence reads: CSAHGTTSYEQYF.

The chain employs TRBV5-6 and TRBJ2-2; the TRBD1 assignment by TCRdb is unverifiable without DNA. The CDR3 spans 15 residues. Germline assignment: CDR1 SGHDT and CDR2 YYEEEE. The CDR3 protein is CASSLGMGTDGELFF.

The chain is built from TRBV2 and TRBJ1-4. In germline, CDR1 is SNHLY, CDR2 FYNNEI. The CDR3 is made up of 15 amino acids. The CDR3 here is CASSARGGRNEKLFF.

The V call is TRBV5-1, the J call TRBJ2-3. Per germline, CDR1 SGHRS and CDR2 YFSETQ. The CDR3 loop spans 16 amino acids. The CDR3 is CASSPRAGHTTDTQYF.

The V gene is TRBV5-1, the J gene TRBJ2-1; TCRdb outputs TRBD2, but without DNA this stays unchecked. CDR1 SGHRS and CDR2 YFSETQ come from the germline V gene. The length of the CDR3 is 18 residues. CDR3 amino acids: CASSGGVRQALSYNEQFF. Variable domain in full (rest from reference TRBV5-1 and TRBJ2-1): KAGVTQTPRYLIKTRGQQVTLSCSPISGHRSVSWYQQTPGQGLQFLFEYFSETQRNKGNFPGRFSGRQFSNSRSEMNVSTLELGDSALYLCASSGGVRQALSYNEQFFGPGTRLTVL.

This chain links TRBV12-3 or TRBV12-4 with TRBJ2-7; TCRdb proposes TRBD2, but this gene call is untestable without DNA. CDR3 length: 15 amino acids. The CDR3 region is CASSFGLVSTYEQYF.

The chain combines TRBV9 with TRBJ2-1; no DNA is available, so the TRBD2 call from TCRdb remains unchecked. This CDR3 region has 15 residues. Per germline, CDR1 SGDLS and CDR2 YYNGEE. CDR3: CASSVGGLVSNEQFF.

This sequence joins TRBV20-1 and TRBJ1-5; TCRdb designates TRBD1, a call that cannot be tested without DNA. The CDR3 runs to 17 residues. CDR1 DFQATT and CDR2 SNEGSKA come from the germline V gene (reference sequence). The CDR3: CSALKLGSGYSNQPQHF.

This chain links TRBV15 with TRBJ2-1. Germline assignment: CDR1 LNHNV and CDR2 YYDKDF (reference sequence). CDR3 size: 13 residues. CDR3 sequence: CATSIGRYNEQFF.

The chain couples TRBV12-3 or TRBV12-4 to TRBJ2-1; there is no DNA to check the TCRdb D call of TRBD2. There are 13 residues in the CDR3. Here the CDR3 reads CASRRSGDNEQFF.

The chain is built from TRBV19 and TRBJ1-5; TCRdb's D call of TRBD1 is untestable without DNA. The CDR3 sequence is 16 residues long. The germline gives CDR1 LNHDA, CDR2 SQIVND (reference sequence). The CDR3 here is CASSTTTGSSNQPQHF.

The genes are TRBV10-3 and TRBJ2-2; TCRdb's D call of TRBD2 is untestable without DNA. CDR1 is ENHRY, CDR2 SYGVKD, per germline. The CDR3 runs 13 residues. Here the CDR3 reads CATLAVNTGELFF.

V is TRBV7-6 and J is TRBJ1-6. This CDR3 is 14 amino acids long. Germline lookup yields CDR1 SGHVS and CDR2 FNYEAQ. The CDR3 spells CASSSGLENSPLHF.

This chain joins TRBV25-1 and TRBJ2-2; the D gene TCRdb calls, TRBD1, cannot be checked with no DNA. In germline, CDR1 is MGHDK, CDR2 SYGVNS. This CDR3 contains 16 residues. The CDR3 protein is CASRETGTGRTGELFF.

The CDR3 protein is CASSLLENTGELFF. The chain combines TRBV5-5 with TRBJ2-2. Per the germline V gene, CDR1 is SGHKS and CDR2 is YYEKEE (reference sequence). CDR3 size: 14 residues.

The chain has TRBV12-3 or TRBV12-4 and TRBJ1-2. This CDR3 is built from 14 residues. This CDR3 is CASSFGYSNYGYTF.

The chain employs TRBV5-1 and TRBJ2-3; TCRdb selects TRBD1, and the lack of DNA leaves this call unchecked. Germline CDR1 SGHRS, CDR2 YFSETQ. CDR3 length: 16 residues. The CDR3 is CASSSGGGRGKDTQYF.

The J gene is TRBJ2-5, the V gene TRBV5-5; TCRdb proposes TRBD2, but this gene call is untestable without DNA. CDR3 length equals 15 residues. Germline V gives CDR1 SGHKS, CDR2 YYEKEE (reference sequence). The CDR3 here is CASSLAPEWSETQYF. The variable domain in full, with the rest retrieved from reference TRBV5-5 and TRBJ2-5, is DAGVTQSPTHLIKTRGQQVTLRCSPISGHKSVSWYQQVLGQGPQFIFQYYEKEERGRGNFPDRFSARQFPNYSSELNVNALLLGDSALYLCASSLAPEWSETQYFGPGTRLLVL.

The chain combines TRBV20-1 with TRBJ2-5; the D gene TCRdb calls, TRBD2, cannot be checked with no DNA. The CDR3 is 16 residues long. The germline V gene encodes CDR1 DFQATT and CDR2 SNEGSKA (reference sequence). CDR3 sequence reads: CSAPWAWSGGGETQYF.

The rearrangement uses TRBV5-4 and TRBJ2-2; TCRdb proposes TRBD2, but this gene call is untestable without DNA. Germline V lookup: CDR1 SGHNT, CDR2 YYREEE (reference sequence). The CDR3 is made up of 15 amino acids. Here the CDR3 reads CASSLEGRQTGELFF.

CDR3 protein: CASSANMNTEAFF. The chain carries TRBV2 and TRBJ1-1. The CDR3 extends over 13 amino acids. The germline V gene encodes CDR1 SNHLY and CDR2 FYNNEI.

This chain uses TRBV9 with TRBJ2-3. CDR1 SGDLS and CDR2 YYNGEE come from the germline V gene. This CDR3 region has 15 residues. The CDR3 loop is CASSVERIWTDTQYF.

The chain employs TRBV5-1 and TRBJ2-1; TCRdb returns TRBD1, unconfirmable since there is no DNA. The CDR3 is 12 residues long. Germline CDR1 SGHRS, CDR2 YFSETQ. The CDR3 sequence is CASSYPPGEQFF.

This chain joins TRBV28 and TRBJ2-7; without DNA, the TCRdb call of TRBD1 cannot be checked. The length of the CDR3 is 14 residues. From germline, CDR1 is MDHEN and CDR2 SYDVKM. CDR3 region: CASSLFRRGYEQYF.

The gene calls are TRBV12-3 or TRBV12-4 and TRBJ1-5; TCRdb designates TRBD1, a call that cannot be tested without DNA. The CDR3 is 18 residues long. The CDR3 sequence is CASRLGQGELVSNQPQHF.

V and J are TRBV30 and TRBJ2-7; the D call from TCRdb, TRBD1, cannot be confirmed without DNA. CDR1 is GTSNPN, CDR2 SVGIG, per germline (reference sequence). CDR3 size: 13 residues. CDR3 sequence: CAWSWPPLREQYF. Combining the CDR3 with reference TRBV30 and TRBJ2-7 gives the whole variable domain SQTIHQWPATLVQPVGSPLSLECTVEGTSNPNLYWYRQAAGRGLQLLFYSVGIGQISSEVPQNLSASRPQDRQFILSSKKLLLSDSGFYLCAWSWPPLREQYFGPGTRLTVT.